The following is a TCR beta chain sequence with its context. Its antigen remains unknown. The data derive from a study of follicular helper T cells after annual influenza vaccination. Broader study findings: ICOS+CD38+ cTfh clonality tracked population frequency, and its change tracked circulating plasmablast change. Just 10-20% of cells analyzed had recovered productive TCRB sequences.

Time point of the sample: 2014-2015 season, pre-vaccination. No donor had influenza vaccine in the prior 6 months; all lived in the community. V trimming: 0 bases; J trimming: 4 bases; junction bases outside the gene matches: 6. Germline loops: CDR1 SGHTA, CDR2 FQGNSA. The CDR3 contains 16 residues. Sequencing of TCRB used Survey level resolution. Produced via immunoSEQ multiplex PCR; TCRdb's table is partial and in-frame only. The table has approximately 30,000 clones, more than 80% seen once. V usage is TRBV7-2 and J usage is TRBJ2-3, with 8 bases matching TRBD2. The sample in question was CXCR5+ CD38- circulating T follicular helper cells from blood, obtained on the day of influenza vaccination. Subset denoted: circulating Tfh, non-naive CD4+CXCR5+PD-1+ (ICOS+CD38+ or ICOS-CD38-). This sequence was found in an adult who received the influenza vaccine. CDR3 nucleotides: TGTGCCAGCAGCTTAGCCCGACTAGCGCCGGCAGATACGCAGTATTTT. This encodes CASSLARLAPADTQYF.